The 10 T cell receptor beta chains below come from one sample, sequenced in a study of CD8+ T cells in alopecia areata (dated by TCRdb to the late 2010s). The library was obtained by the immunoSEQ multiplex PCR assay. For TCR sequencing, RNA was extracted from every sample and reverse transcribed into cDNA to serve as template. TCRdb holds this immuneACCESS table with in-frame rearrangements only. Some clones are missing; in checked studies, unresolved V genes explain under half, and the rest has no known cause. With 270,000 or so clones recorded, this sample contains no clone counted only once. The ten top clones hold more than 0.95% of the sample. Cells from pooled mouse cutaneous lymph nodes were stained for CD4, CD8alpha, NKG2D, NKG2ACE and other markers and then sorted on a BD Influx. Sequences were obtained from CD4+ T cells sorted from a lymph node. All receptors come from a C3H/HeJ mouse with alopecia areata. These mice carry the MHC haplotype H2-k.

This clone has only a few counts. Germline and genes here are mouse. The missing CDR3 end, 4 residues past where the read stops, is filled in from the germline J gene. This CDR3 is also generated by other DNA sequences in the sample. This sequence joins TRBV1 and TRBJ1-2; TRBD1 matches at 8 bases. The CDR3 runs 13 residues. Germline assignment: CDR1 NSQYPW and CDR2 LRSPGD (reference sequence). V was clipped by 4 bases and J by 2 bases; unmatched bases: 0. CDR3 loop: CTCSGDRNSDYTF. The CDR3 DNA, read in part, is TGCACCTGCAGTGGGGACAGGAACTCC. Based on the CDR3 plus reference TRBV1 and TRBJ1-2, the full variable domain is VTLLEQNPRWRLVPRGQAVNLRCILKNSQYPWMSWYQQDLQKQLQWLFTLRSPGDKEVKSLPGADYLATRVTDTELRLQVANMSQGRTLYCTCSGDRNSDYTFGSGTRLLVI.

In the case of this clone: Mouse gene names and germline throughout. The read comes to an end 4 residues before the CDR3 does, leaving the germline J gene to fill in the end. The chain carries TRBV4 and TRBJ2-3, with 8 nucleotides matching TRBD2. From germline, CDR1 is LGHDT and CDR2 YNNKQL (reference sequence). With 4 bases clipped from V and 0 bases from J, the junction kept 3 bases outside the gene matches. The CDR3 consists of 15 residues. CDR3 loop: CASSFTGGSAETLYF. The covered CDR3 bases are TGTGCCAGCAGCTTCACTGGGGGTAGTGCAGAA.

Comment on this clone: Genes here carry mouse names. Coverage ceases 4 residues before the CDR3 finishes, and the germline J gene fills in the end. The sample contains more than one DNA sequence encoding this CDR3. The chain combines TRBV5 with TRBJ2-3; D remains ambiguous. The V gene lost 1 base and the J gene lost 0 bases, with 5 bases spanning the gap. Germline V gene data show CDR1 as LGHNA and CDR2 as YNLKQL (reference sequence). The CDR3 is 14 residues long. The DNA read from the CDR3 is TGTGCCAGCAGCCAAGGTTCTAGTGCAGAA. Its protein is CASSQGSSAE. The full CDR3 sequence reads CASSQGSSAETLYF.

This clone came up a few times. Germline and genes: mouse. From the germline J gene comes the end of the CDR3, since the read stops 4 residues before it. The chain couples TRBV1 to TRBJ2-3, with TRBD2 identical over 9 bases. Germline V gene data show CDR1 as NSQYPW and CDR2 as LRSPGD (reference sequence). This CDR3 contains 17 residues. V lost 5 bases and J lost 0; bases outside the gene matches: 9. CDR3: CTCSLRLGGTSAETLYF. CDR3 bases read: TGCACCTGCAGTCTCCGGCTGGGGGGGACTAGTGCAGAA.

Turning to this clone: These gene names are mouse names. The read terminates 3 residues ahead of where the CDR3 ends, so the germline J gene completes it. The genes are TRBV13-1 and TRBJ1-6; D ambiguous. TRBJ1-6 is given ORF status, its function remaining uncertain. Germline V gene lookup returns CDR1 NSHNY and CDR2 SYGAGN. CDR3 size: 15 residues. The CDR3 bases that were read are TGTGCCAGCAGTGATGCTGCAGGCCCGGAATTCCCC. This translates into CASSDAAGPEFP. In full, the CDR3 reads CASSDAAGPEFPLYF.

The table lists this clone with many counts. Gene and germline names: mouse. The same CDR3 arises from other DNA sequences in this sample as well. The CDR3 here is CASRDRGNTGQLYF. Incomplete CDR3 DNA: TGTGCTAGCAGGGACAGGGGAAACACCGGG. This rearrangement joins TRBV29 to TRBJ2-2, with 9 bases lining up with TRBD1. The read falls 4 residues short of the CDR3 end, and the missing part is taken from the germline J gene. V was clipped by 6 bases and J by 1 base; unmatched bases: 0. Germline loops: CDR1 MSHET, CDR2 SYDVDS. This CDR3 spans 14 amino acids.

Comments on this clone: Gene names are the mouse ones. The missing CDR3 end, 4 residues past where the read stops, is filled in from the germline J gene. The identical CDR3 is also encoded by other nucleotide sequences in the sample. V gene TRBV13-2 combines with J gene TRBJ2-7, with 9 bases aligning to TRBD2. The junction had 0 bases not matched to a gene; V was cut back by 1 base and J by 1 base. The CDR3 has 14 residues. The germline gives CDR1 NNHNN, CDR2 SYGAGS (reference sequence). Partial CDR3 DNA: TGTGCCAGCGGTGATCTGGGGGGGTCCTAT. It codes for CASGDLGGSY. In full, the CDR3 reads CASGDLGGSYEQYF.

As regards this clone: The genes are named according to mouse. The CDR3 end falls 4 residues outside the read, so it is completed with the germline J gene. The sample carries other DNA sequences with the same CDR3. The genes are TRBV31 and TRBJ2-2; TRBD1 matches at 7 bases. This CDR3 region has 15 residues. Trimming took 0 bases from V and 1 from J; bases not matched to a gene: 2. Germline V CDR1 and CDR2: GKSSPN, SITVG. The sequenced part of the CDR3 DNA is TGTGCCTGGAGTCTAACAGGGGTAAACACCGGG. Encoded protein: CAWSLTGVNTG. The whole CDR3 sequence is CAWSLTGVNTGQLYF.

Only a few counts were recorded for this clone. These gene names are mouse names. The CDR3 goes on 4 residues after the read ends, and that part is filled in from the germline J gene. The chain is built from TRBV19 and TRBJ2-5; D remains unclear. Germline values: CDR1 FNHDT, CDR2 SITEND (reference sequence). The CDR3 runs to 13 residues. V was cut by 2 bases and J by 2 bases, with 6 bases left in between. Incomplete CDR3 DNA: TGTGCCAGCAGTATGAGGTCCCAAGAC. As protein: CASSMRSQD. The whole CDR3 is CASSMRSQDTQYF.

About this clone: Mouse gene names and germline throughout. Sequencing ends 4 residues short of the CDR3 end; the germline J gene provides the rest. The chain carries TRBV1 and TRBJ1-1, with D maybe TRBD1 (6 bases). Trimming stripped 0 bases from V and 4 bases from J, with 12 bases between. This CDR3 spans 15 amino acids. Germline values: CDR1 NSQYPW, CDR2 LRSPGD (reference sequence). CDR3 residues: CTCSADPGAPTEVFF. The sequenced part of the CDR3 DNA is TGCACCTGCAGTGCAGATCCAGGGGCGCCCACA.